These T cell receptor beta chains were read from a single sample in a study of identical twins. TCRdb passed the 5' RACE reads through MiXCR, listing each CDR3 protein once. The sample holds 350,000 to 400,000 distinct CDR3 sequences, around 9.7% seen once. Sequences were obtained from naive T cells sorted from blood. Receptors originate from a woman between 50 and 59 years old in good health. Both conserved end residues are part of each CDR3. D genes are given only for firm matches. Where a row states a size, it is once, few, many or the class of an expanded clone; other rows omit it.

j_gene	d_gene	v_gene	abundance	CDR3nt	CDR3aa
TRBJ2-3	TRBD2	TRBV4-1	many	TGCGCCAGCAGCCAGATAGGGAGGGCGGATACAGATACGCAGTATTTT	CASSQIGRADTDTQYF
TRBJ2-3	NA	TRBV3-1	NA	TGTGCCAGCGAATATCGGGGGACGGATACGCAGTATTTT	CASEYRGTDTQYF
TRBJ2-2	TRBD2	TRBV2	few	TGTGCCAGCAGAAGTCCTAGGCTAGCGGATTACACCGGGGAGCTGTTTTTT	CASRSPRLADYTGELFF
TRBJ1-2	TRBD1	TRBV10-1	NA	TGCGCCAGCAGTCCACGGACAGGGTCCGGCTACACCTTC	CASSPRTGSGYTF
TRBJ1-2	TRBD1	TRBV12-3/TRBV12-4	few	TGTGCCAGCAGTCTAGGGGACAGTGATGGCTACACCTTC	CASSLGDSDGYTF
TRBJ2-2	TRBD2	TRBV10-2	NA	TGCGCCAGCAGTGAACTAGCGGGAGGATTCGGGGAGCTGTTTTTT	CASSELAGGFGELFF
TRBJ2-6	NA	TRBV19	few	TGTGCCAGTAGTCCTAGACAGGTTAGGGCCAACGTCCTGACTTTC	CASSPRQVRANVLTF
TRBJ2-4	NA	TRBV24-1	few	TGTGCCATCCAACTAGCCAAAAACATTCAGTACTTC	CAIQLAKNIQYF
TRBJ2-7	TRBD1	TRBV4-1	NA	TGCGCCAGCAGCCACTCGGACAGGGGGCTCAACGAGCAGTACTTC	CASSHSDRGLNEQYF
TRBJ2-1	TRBD2	TRBV20-1	few	TGCAGTGCGCCGATAGCGGGAGTAGGCGAGCAGTTCTTC	CSAPIAGVGEQFF
TRBJ1-2	NA	TRBV7-8	few	TGTGCCAGCAGCTTAGAAGGCAGGGTATGGCATGGCTACACCTTC	CASSLEGRVWHGYTF
TRBJ2-1	NA	TRBV20-1	many	TGCAGTGCTAGAGCAGGACAGATTCTCAATGAGCAGTTCTTC	CSARAGQILNEQFF
TRBJ1-6	NA	TRBV5-1	few	TGCGCCAGCTCCACCGACGAGGATTCACCCCTCCACTTT	CASSTDEDSPLHF
TRBJ2-1	TRBD1	TRBV10-3	many	TGTGCCGCGTCCGGGACAGAAATTAGGTGGGAGCAGTTCTTC	CAASGTEIRWEQFF
TRBJ2-6	NA	TRBV12-3/TRBV12-4	NA	TGTGCCAGCAGTTGGGGGACCGGGTCTGGGGCCAACGTCCTGACTTTC	CASSWGTGSGANVLTF
TRBJ2-3	TRBD2	TRBV20-1	few	TGCAGTGCTACTCGGGGAGGGACAGATACGCAGTATTTT	CSATRGGTDTQYF
TRBJ2-2	TRBD2	TRBV29-1	NA	TGCAGCGTTAAGGGGACTAGCGGGAGGGCCTCCACCGGGGAGCTGTTTTTT	CSVKGTSGRASTGELFF
TRBJ2-2	TRBD2	TRBV3-1	few	TGTGCCAGCAGCCTTTTACCCAGCGGGACGAACACCGGGGAGCTGTTTTTT	CASSLLPSGTNTGELFF
TRBJ2-5	NA	TRBV4-1	few	TGCGCCAGCAGCCAAGTCGGGGTGGGGCTGACCCAGTACTTC	CASSQVGVGLTQYF
TRBJ1-1	NA	TRBV30	NA	TGTGCATCCCAGGGGATATTGTGGGACACTGAAGCTTTCTTT	CASQGILWDTEAFF
TRBJ2-1	NA	TRBV24-1	NA	TGTGCCACCAGTGACCTCGTAGGCGGGGTATACAATGAGCAGTTCTTC	CATSDLVGGVYNEQFF